This TCR beta chain was sequenced during a study of molecular identifiers for immune sequencing clone quantification. Overall study results and limits: The share of molecules held by clones above 20 RNA copies was over 99% in effector cells and under 1% in naive cells.

As CD8+CD4-CCR7+CD45RA+ cells, naive CD8 T cells were sorted. Worth noting for this clonotype: Its specificity is not known.

This CDR3 is 14 amino acids long. Trimming cost V 3 bases and J 4 bases, with 10 bases left between them. Using its own MiXCR run on the PCR reads, TCRdb lists one record per CDR3 protein. The table records nearly 650,000 distinct CDR3 sequences, roughly 25% of them present only once. The chain links TRBV12-3 or TRBV12-4 to TRBJ1-3, with D perhaps TRBD1 (5 bases). The sample consisted of naive CD8+ T cells from blood, with Jurkat cell RNA spiked in. The subset is: FACS-sorted CD8+CD4-CCR7+CD45RA+ naive T cells. This receptor was taken from a human donor in good health. Some libraries in this study had Jurkat cell RNA spiked in. The chain's CDR3 is CASSFGGLGNTIYF. CDR3 DNA sequence: TGTGCCAGCAGTTTCGGGGGGTTAGGAAACACCATATATTTT.